This is a list of T cell receptor beta chains from one sample in a study of blood T cell repertoires in COVID-19. Libraries were prepared by immunoSEQ multiplex PCR; TCRdb keeps only in-frame clonotypes and omits some of them. The sample consists of 200,000 or so clones, around four fifths of them appearing once. Sequencing was done on a sample of peripheral blood. All receptors come from a woman in her twenties or thirties with acute or convalescent COVID-19. Each CDR3 is given with its conserved first and last residue. Fields, in order: J gene, V gene, D gene, CDR3 DNA, CDR3 protein. D genes are given only for firm matches.

>TRBJ2-7|TRBV6-5|TRBD1
TGTGCCAGCAGTTACTCGACAGGGGGCGAGCAGTACTTC
CASSYSTGGEQYF
>TRBJ2-1|TRBV2|-
TGTGCCAGCAGTGACGTACGGGGTGGAGTGGGTGAGCAGTTCTTC
CASSDVRGGVGEQFF
>TRBJ1-4|TRBV7-9|-
TGTGCCAGCAGCTTATCCCCGCCCGGCCCGGAGGGTTCTAATGAAAAACTGTTTTTT
CASSLSPPGPEGSNEKLFF
>TRBJ2-2|TRBV9|TRBD2
TGTGCCAGCAGCCCCGGACTAGCGGGCCTCACCGGGGAGCTGTTTTTT
CASSPGLAGLTGELFF
>TRBJ1-4|TRBV7-9|-
TGTGCCAGCAGCTTGCTGGACGGGGCAACTAATGAAAAACTGTTTTTT
CASSLLDGATNEKLFF
>TRBJ2-3|TRBV4-2|-
TGTGCCAGCAGCTCACGCGCGGATACGCAGTATTTT
CASSSRADTQYF
>TRBJ2-5|TRBV6-5|TRBD2
TGTGCCAGCAGTTCCGGGGGAGGGTACCAAGAGACCCAGTACTTC
CASSSGGGYQETQYF
>TRBJ1-1|TRBV30|-
TGTGCCTGGAGAGGGGACCGGGGGGAAGCTTTCTTT
CAWRGDRGEAFF
>TRBJ1-1|TRBV2|TRBD1
TGTGCCAGCAGGCCCAGGGGGCGGTTAGTTGAAGCTTTCTTT
CASRPRGRLVEAFF
>TRBJ2-7|TRBV5-5|-
TGTGCCAGCAGCTTGCCCCTCCTTAACGAGCAGTACTTC
CASSLPLLNEQYF
>TRBJ1-1|TRBV13|TRBD1
TGTGCCAGCAGCTTAGGACAGGGGGTAGGTAAAGCTTTCTTT
CASSLGQGVGKAFF
>TRBJ2-3|TRBV3-1/TRBV3-2|-
TGTGCCAGCAGCCAAGAGCGGGTCACAGATACGCAGTATTTT
CASSQERVTDTQYF
>TRBJ2-7|TRBV4-1|-
TGCGCCAGCAGCCATGTACAGGGAGAGCTCGAGCAGTACTTC
CASSHVQGELEQYF